This entry is about one T cell receptor (beta chain). Some clones are missing from TCRdb's copy, which holds only in-frame ones; the method was immunoSEQ multiplex PCR. Of some 2,100,000 clones listed, under 97% were seen once; the top ten hold roughly 0.13%. The CDR3 extends over 15 amino acids. Losses at the gene ends were 1 base for V and 4 bases for J; bases not matched to a gene: 4. Per germline, CDR1 GTSNPN and CDR2 SVGIG (reference sequence). These data originate in a study of shared clonotypes between healthy human individuals. The material sequenced was naive CD4+ T cells sorted from blood. The subset is: CD45RA+ positively selected. The V call is TRBV30, the J call TRBJ1-3; 10 bases line up with TRBD1. The TCR comes from a man younger than 35 in good health. The CDR3 here is CAWSGTGGQGNTIYF. CDR3 coding DNA: TGTGCCTGGAGTGGGACAGGGGGTCAAGGAAACACCATATATTTT.